In this sample, the clone carrying this TCR beta chain turned up many times. Its antigen is unknown. The lymph nodes were axillary draining lymph nodes from breast cancer patients. V lost 5 bases, J lost 6 bases, and 13 bases stayed unmatched. The CDR3 spans 17 residues. Looked up from germline, CDR1 is SGHTA and CDR2 is FQGNSA. This entry comes from a study of breast tumors, draining lymph nodes, adjacent tissues. Study-wide findings and caveats: Tumors had less TCR diversity than lymph nodes, more than nontumor tissue.

TCRdb re-derived calls from the multiplex PCR reads in MiXCR, one entry per CDR3 protein. In the table there are roughly 110,000 distinct CDR3 sequences, about 29% of which are singletons. J is TRBJ2-3 and V is TRBV7-2, with TRBD2 matching over 11 bases. The TCR was taken from a female donor with breast cancer. Some clones in this sample may be carry-over from other donors' samples. Specimen: axillary lymph node tissue. The CDR3: CASSPRTSGWVRDTQYF. The CDR3 region has the DNA TGTGCCAGCAGCCCACGGACTAGCGGGTGGGTCCGGGATACGCAGTATTTT.